This TCR beta chain was observed in a study of blood T cell repertoires in COVID-19. CDR1 KGHDR and CDR2 SFDVKD come from the germline V gene. CDR3 length: 15 amino acids. V dropped 6 bases and J dropped 0 bases, with 12 bases sitting between them. Method: immunoSEQ multiplex PCR; TCRdb's copy keeps in-frame clones and lacks some. The table lists more than 150,000 clones, about 90% of them singletons. V gene TRBV24-1 combines with J gene TRBJ2-3; perhaps TRBD2 as D (6 bases). This TCR was sampled from a woman between 45 and 65 years old who had recovered from COVID-19. The sample was PBMCs or T cells enriched from blood (not recorded which). CDR3 sequence reads: CATSPGLYSTDTQYF. For the CDR3, the DNA is TGTGCCACCAGTCCGGGACTCTATAGCACAGATACGCAGTATTTT.